Sequencing of this T cell receptor beta chain was carried out in a study of blood T cell repertoires in COVID-19. Background on the study: PBMCs, B-cell-depleted T cells, or T cells provided the cDNA or gDNA that made up the material.

Only in-frame clones appear in the TCRdb table, and some are missing; sequencing was by immunoSEQ multiplex PCR. The table includes roughly 500,000 clones, approximately 85% detected once. The CDR3 runs to 13 residues. The V gene's germline CDR1 is SQVTM and CDR2 ANQGSEA. V trimming: 7 bases; J trimming: 0 bases; junction bases outside the gene matches: 4. The genes are TRBV29-1 and TRBJ1-1; 8 bases are a match to TRBD1. Sequenced material: peripheral blood. The clonotype was recovered from a human donor in a cohort sampled during active COVID-19. DNA of the CDR3: TGCAGCGCAGGGGGCACTATGAACACTGAAGCTTTCTTT. Protein sequence: CSAGGTMNTEAFF.